This TCR beta chain was documented in a study of shared clonotypes between healthy human individuals. Overall study results and limits: Among the subsets, naive ones generally showed larger estimated richness than memory ones.

This clone was detected only once. Its matching antigen is unknown. Sequencing was performed with immunoSEQ multiplex PCR; in TCRdb, only in-frame clones are kept and a portion is missing. This sample has about 1.1 million clones, with approximately 75% found just once. The length of the CDR3 is 15 residues. CDR1 is SEHNR and CDR2 is FQNEAQ in the germline V gene (reference sequence). V was cut by 7 bases and J by 4 bases, with 17 bases left in between. The receptor was isolated from a man between 18 and 29 years old in good health. Some clones in this sample may be carry-over from other donors' samples. Sequencing input: memory CD4+ T cells from PBMCs. Subset of the sample: CD45RA-negative fraction. The V gene is TRBV7-9, the J gene TRBJ1-3; maybe TRBD1 (6 bases). The CDR3 coding sequence is TGTGCCAGCACCCCCAGGGGTATCTGGGGAAACACCATATATTTT. Encoded protein: CASTPRGIWGNTIYF. The entire variable domain, with the rest obtained from reference TRBV7-9 and TRBJ1-3, is as follows: DTGVSQNPRHKITKRGQNVTFRCDPISEHNRLYWYRQTLGQGPEFLTYFQNEAQLEKSRLLSDRFSAERPKGSFSTLEIQRTEQGDSAMYLCASTPRGIWGNTIYFGEGSWLTVV.